The 5 T cell receptor beta chains given below trace back to one sample, sequenced in a study of spatial heterogeneity in lung cancer. TCRdb re-called the 5' RACE reads through MiXCR, storing one row per CDR3 protein. This sample yields 23,000 or so distinct CDR3 sequences, of which 4% to 5% are seen a single time; under 6.5% belongs to the top ten. Sample time point: sample taken at primary tumor resection. No cell sorting; template was whole RNA from tumor, lung tissue or PBMC. Sequencing used PBMCs, obtained at surgery. Receptors were obtained from a male donor with early-stage non-small cell lung cancer.

This clonotype was counted at least ten times. The chain has TRBV2 and TRBJ2-2, with D possibly being TRBD2 (6 bases). This CDR3 has 14 residues. Between the trimmed V and J ends, which lost 6 bases and 3 bases, there was a span of 11 bases. CDR1 is SNHLY, CDR2 FYNNEI, per germline. CDR3 sequence reads: CASRDTSYTGELFF. Here the CDR3 DNA reads TGTGCCAGCAGGGACACTAGCTACACCGGGGAGCTGTTTTTT.

The chain carries TRBV6-1 and TRBJ2-4, with 9 positions matching TRBD2. The CDR3 runs to 14 residues. From germline, CDR1 is MNHNS and CDR2 SASEGT. J lost 13 bases, V lost 4 bases, and 11 bases had no gene match. The CDR3 nucleotides read TGTGCCAGCAGTGTCCTAGCGGGACGGAGTTTCCAGTACTTC. It specifies CASSVLAGRSFQYF.

This clonotype came up many times. This rearrangement joins TRBV6-5 to TRBJ2-7; the match to TRBD2 covers 10 bases. V lost 2 bases and J lost 5; bases outside the gene matches: 6. Germline values: CDR1 MNHEY, CDR2 SVGAGI. The CDR3 loop spans 15 amino acids. The CDR3 here is CASSYGLAVRNEQYF. The CDR3 nucleotides are TGTGCCAGCAGTTACGGACTAGCGGTAAGGAACGAGCAGTACTTC.

In DNA, the CDR3 is TGTGCCAGCAGCCAGACAGGGGGCACAGATACGCAGTATTTT. It encodes CASSQTGGTDTQYF. This rearrangement joins TRBV7-3 to TRBJ2-3; 8 positions agree with TRBD1. This CDR3 contains 14 residues. V trimming: 5 bases; J trimming: 1 base; junction bases outside the gene matches: 2. CDR1 is SGHTA and CDR2 is FQGTGA in the germline V gene.

This clonotype was recorded at least ten times. V and J are TRBV6-5 and TRBJ2-5; D is possibly TRBD1 (5 bases). The V and J ends lost 7 bases and 4 bases respectively, with 13 bases between them. This CDR3 is 13 amino acids long. The V gene's germline CDR1 is MNHEY and CDR2 SVGAGI. Here the CDR3 DNA reads TGTGCCAGCACCCCGACAGCGACAGAGACCCAGTACTTC. Translation gives CASTPTATETQYF.